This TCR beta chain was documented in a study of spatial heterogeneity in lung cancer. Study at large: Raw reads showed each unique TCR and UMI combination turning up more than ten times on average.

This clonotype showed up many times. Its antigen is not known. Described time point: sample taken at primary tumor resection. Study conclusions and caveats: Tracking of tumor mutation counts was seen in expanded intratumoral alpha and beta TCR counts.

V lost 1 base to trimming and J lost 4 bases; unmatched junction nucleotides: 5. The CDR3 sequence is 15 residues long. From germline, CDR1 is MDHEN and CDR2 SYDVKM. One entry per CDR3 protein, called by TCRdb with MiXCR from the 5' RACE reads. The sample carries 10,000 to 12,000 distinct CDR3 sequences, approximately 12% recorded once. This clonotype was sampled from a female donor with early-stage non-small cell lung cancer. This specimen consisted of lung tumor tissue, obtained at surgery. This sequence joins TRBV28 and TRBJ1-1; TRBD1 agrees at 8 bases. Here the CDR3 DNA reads TGTGCCAGCAGTTTATCGGACAGGGAAGGCACTGAAGCTTTCTTT. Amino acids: CASSLSDREGTEAFF.